This record covers a single T cell receptor (beta chain). This record comes from a study of T cells in Graves' hyperthyroidism and ophthalmopathy. TCR beta CDR3 region amplification was performed from RNA transcripts. The primer set for the first-round RT-PCR of the TCR CDR3 was HTBI. A single record per CDR3 protein comes from TCRdb applying MiXCR to the multiplex PCR reads. The sample comprises hundreds of thousands of distinct CDR3 sequences, about 16% of which are singletons, and about 45% rests with the top ten. PBMCs were collected from an approximately 9.2 ml volume of fresh peripheral blood. The sequence was obtained from a middle-aged man with Graves' hyperthyroidism. Sequencing was performed on blood.

CDR3 amino acids: CASSLFQGRGSEQYF. CDR3 in DNA: TGTGCCAGCAGCTTGTTTCAGGGGCGCGGGTCCGAGCAGTACTTC. This chain joins TRBV7-8 and TRBJ2-7, with D perhaps TRBD1 (6 bases). The CDR3 is made up of 15 amino acids. Per the germline V gene, CDR1 is SGHVS and CDR2 is FQNEAQ. V was pared by 3 bases and J by 6 bases, with 18 bases between.